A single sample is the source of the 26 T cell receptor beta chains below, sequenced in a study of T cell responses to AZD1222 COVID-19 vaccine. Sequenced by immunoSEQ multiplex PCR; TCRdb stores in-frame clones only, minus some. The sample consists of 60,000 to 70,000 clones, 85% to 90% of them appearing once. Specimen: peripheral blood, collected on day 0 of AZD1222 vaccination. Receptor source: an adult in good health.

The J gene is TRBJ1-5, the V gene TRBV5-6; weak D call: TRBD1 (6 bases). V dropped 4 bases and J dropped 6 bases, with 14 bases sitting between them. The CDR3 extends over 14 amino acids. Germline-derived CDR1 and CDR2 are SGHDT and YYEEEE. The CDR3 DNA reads TGTGCCAGCAGCAAGGGGGGGGATTTTCAGCCCCAGCATTTT. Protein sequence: CASSKGGDFQPQHF.

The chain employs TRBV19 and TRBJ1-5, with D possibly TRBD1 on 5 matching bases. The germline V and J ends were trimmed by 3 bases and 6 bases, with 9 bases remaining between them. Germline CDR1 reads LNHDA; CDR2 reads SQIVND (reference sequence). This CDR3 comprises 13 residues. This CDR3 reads CASSIPGTQPQHF. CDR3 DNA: TGTGCCAGTAGTATTCCGGGGACTCAGCCCCAGCATTTT.

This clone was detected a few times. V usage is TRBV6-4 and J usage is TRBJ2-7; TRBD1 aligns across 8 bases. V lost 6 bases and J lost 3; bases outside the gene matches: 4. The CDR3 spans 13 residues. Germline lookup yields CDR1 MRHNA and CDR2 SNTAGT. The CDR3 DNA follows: TGTGCCAGCAGCCGCGGACAGGGCTACGAGCAGTACTTC. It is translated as CASSRGQGYEQYF.

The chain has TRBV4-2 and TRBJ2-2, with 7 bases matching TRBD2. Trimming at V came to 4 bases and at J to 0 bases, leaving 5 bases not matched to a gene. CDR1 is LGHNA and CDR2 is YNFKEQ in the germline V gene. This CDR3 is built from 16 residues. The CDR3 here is CASSLLAEANTGELFF. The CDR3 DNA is TGTGCCAGCAGCCTTCTAGCGGAAGCGAACACCGGGGAGCTGTTTTTT.

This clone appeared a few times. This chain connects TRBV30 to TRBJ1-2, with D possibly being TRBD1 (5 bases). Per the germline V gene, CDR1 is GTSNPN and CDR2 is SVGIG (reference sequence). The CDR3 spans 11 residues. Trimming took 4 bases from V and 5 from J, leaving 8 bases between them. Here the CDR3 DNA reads TGTGCCTGGAACGGGGGATATGGCTACACCTTC. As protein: CAWNGGYGYTF.

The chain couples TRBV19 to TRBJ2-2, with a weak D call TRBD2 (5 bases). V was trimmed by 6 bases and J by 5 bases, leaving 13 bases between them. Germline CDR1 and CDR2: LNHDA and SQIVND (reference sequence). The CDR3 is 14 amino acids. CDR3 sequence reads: CASRHPGETGELFF. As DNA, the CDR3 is TGTGCCAGTAGGCACCCCGGGGAGACCGGGGAGCTGTTTTTT.

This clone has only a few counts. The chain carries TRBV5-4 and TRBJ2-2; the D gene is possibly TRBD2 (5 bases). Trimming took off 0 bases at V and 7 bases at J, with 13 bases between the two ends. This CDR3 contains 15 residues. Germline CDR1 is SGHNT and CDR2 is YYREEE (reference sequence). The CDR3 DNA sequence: TGTGCCAGCAGCTTGGGGGCGGGCCTTTTCGGGGAGCTGTTTTTT. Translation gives CASSLGAGLFGELFF.

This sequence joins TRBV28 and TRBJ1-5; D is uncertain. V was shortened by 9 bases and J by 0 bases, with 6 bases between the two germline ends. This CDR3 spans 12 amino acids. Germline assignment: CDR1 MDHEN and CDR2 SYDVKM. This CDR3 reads CASRNSNQPQHF. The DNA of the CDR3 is TGTGCCAGTAGGAATAGCAATCAGCCCCAGCATTTT.

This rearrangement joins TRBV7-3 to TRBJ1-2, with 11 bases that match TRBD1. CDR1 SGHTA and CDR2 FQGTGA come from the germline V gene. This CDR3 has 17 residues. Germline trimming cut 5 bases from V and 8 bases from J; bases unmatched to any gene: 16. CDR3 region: CASSLLRDRGAPRGYTF. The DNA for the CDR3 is TGTGCCAGCAGCCTCCTCCGGGACAGGGGGGCACCTCGGGGCTACACCTTC.

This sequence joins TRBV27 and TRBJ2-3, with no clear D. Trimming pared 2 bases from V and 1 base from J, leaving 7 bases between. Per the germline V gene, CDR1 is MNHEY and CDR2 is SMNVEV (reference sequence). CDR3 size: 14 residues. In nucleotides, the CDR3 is TGTGCCAGCAGTTTAGGATGGGGCACAGATACGCAGTATTTT. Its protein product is CASSLGWGTDTQYF.

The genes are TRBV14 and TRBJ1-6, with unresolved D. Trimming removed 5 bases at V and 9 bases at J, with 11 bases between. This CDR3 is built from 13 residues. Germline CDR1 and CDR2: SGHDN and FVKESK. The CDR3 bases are TGTGCCAGCAGCATAGCGGGTTTTTCACCCCTCCACTTT. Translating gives CASSIAGFSPLHF.

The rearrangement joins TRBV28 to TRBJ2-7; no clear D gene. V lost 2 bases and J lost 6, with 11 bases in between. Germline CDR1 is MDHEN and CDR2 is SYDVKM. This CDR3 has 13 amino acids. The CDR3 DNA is TGTGCCAGCAGTTTAAGGGTTATCTTCGAGCAGTACTTC. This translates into CASSLRVIFEQYF.

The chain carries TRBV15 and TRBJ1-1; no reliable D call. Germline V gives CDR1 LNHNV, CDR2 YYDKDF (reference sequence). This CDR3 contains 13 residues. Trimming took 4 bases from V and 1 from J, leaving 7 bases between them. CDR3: CATSTAGNTEAFF. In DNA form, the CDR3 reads TGTGCCACCAGCACGGCAGGGAACACTGAAGCTTTCTTT.

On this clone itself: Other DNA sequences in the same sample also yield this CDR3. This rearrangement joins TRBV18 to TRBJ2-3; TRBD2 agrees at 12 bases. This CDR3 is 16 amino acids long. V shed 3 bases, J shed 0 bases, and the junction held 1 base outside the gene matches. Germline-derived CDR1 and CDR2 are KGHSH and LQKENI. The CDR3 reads CASSPLAGGSTDTQYF. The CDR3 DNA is TGTGCCAGCTCACCTCTAGCGGGGGGGAGCACAGATACGCAGTATTTT.

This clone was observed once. The CDR3 DNA reads as TGTGCCAGCAACTCCCGGTTGGATCCGGGTCAGCCCCAGCATTTT. Amino acids: CASNSRLDPGQPQHF. The V and J genes are TRBV6-5 and TRBJ1-5, with D unresolved. The V end was cut by 7 bases, the J end by 6 bases, with 19 bases between. The CDR3 is 15 residues long. CDR1 is MNHEY, CDR2 SVGAGI, per germline.

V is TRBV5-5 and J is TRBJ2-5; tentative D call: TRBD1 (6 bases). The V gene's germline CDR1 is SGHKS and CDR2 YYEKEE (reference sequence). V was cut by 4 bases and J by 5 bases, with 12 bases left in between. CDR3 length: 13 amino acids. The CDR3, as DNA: TGTGCCAGCAGCGTCGGACAGTTCGAGACCCAGTACTTC. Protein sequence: CASSVGQFETQYF.

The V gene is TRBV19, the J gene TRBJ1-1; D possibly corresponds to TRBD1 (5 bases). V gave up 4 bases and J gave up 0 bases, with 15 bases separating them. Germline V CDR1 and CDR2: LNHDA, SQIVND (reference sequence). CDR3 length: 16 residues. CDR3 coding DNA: TGTGCCAGTAGTACCAAGACCTGGGGGATGAACACTGAAGCTTTCTTT. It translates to CASSTKTWGMNTEAFF.

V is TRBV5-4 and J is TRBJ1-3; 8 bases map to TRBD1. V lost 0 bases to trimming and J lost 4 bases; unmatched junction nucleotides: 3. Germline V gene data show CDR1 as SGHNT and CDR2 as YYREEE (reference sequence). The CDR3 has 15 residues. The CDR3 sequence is CASSLGAGGGNTIYF. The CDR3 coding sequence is TGTGCCAGCAGCTTGGGGGCAGGGGGCGGAAACACCATATATTTT.

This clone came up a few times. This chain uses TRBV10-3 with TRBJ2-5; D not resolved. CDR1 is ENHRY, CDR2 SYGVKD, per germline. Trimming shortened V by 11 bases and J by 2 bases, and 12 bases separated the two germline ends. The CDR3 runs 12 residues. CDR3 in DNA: TGTGCCTCCAACAGTAAGCAAGAGACCCAGTACTTC. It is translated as CASNSKQETQYF.

Here the CDR3 reads CASSQKAQNTEAFF. The CDR3 DNA sequence: TGCGCCAGCAGTCAAAAGGCACAGAACACTGAAGCTTTCTTT. The chain couples TRBV23-1 to TRBJ1-1, with D hard to call. TRBV23-1 is an ORF; its function is uncertain. The CDR3 has 14 residues. Between the trimmed V and J ends, which lost 2 bases and 1 base, there was a span of 8 bases.

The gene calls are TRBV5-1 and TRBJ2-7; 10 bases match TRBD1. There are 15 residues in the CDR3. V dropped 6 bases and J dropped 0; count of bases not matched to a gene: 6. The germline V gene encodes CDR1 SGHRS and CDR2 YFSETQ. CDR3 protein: CASKPGDRGSYEQYF. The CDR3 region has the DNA TGCGCCAGCAAACCTGGGGACAGGGGCTCCTACGAGCAGTACTTC.

CDR3 bases: TGTGCCAGCAGCTTGCAGGGGGCGTTTGGCTACACCTTC. It yields the protein CASSLQGAFGYTF. The rearrangement uses TRBV11-2 and TRBJ1-2; 8 nucleotides line up with TRBD1. The CDR3 extends over 13 amino acids. The trim removed 3 bases at V and 7 bases at J, leaving 4 bases unmatched. Germline-derived CDR1 and CDR2 are SGHAT and FQNNGV.

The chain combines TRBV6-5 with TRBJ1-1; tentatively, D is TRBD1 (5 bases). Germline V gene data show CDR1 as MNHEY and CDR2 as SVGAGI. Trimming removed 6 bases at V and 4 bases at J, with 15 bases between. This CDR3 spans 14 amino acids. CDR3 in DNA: TGTGCCAGCAGCCCCAATGGGGGTGTCACTGAAGCTTTCTTT. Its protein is CASSPNGGVTEAFF.

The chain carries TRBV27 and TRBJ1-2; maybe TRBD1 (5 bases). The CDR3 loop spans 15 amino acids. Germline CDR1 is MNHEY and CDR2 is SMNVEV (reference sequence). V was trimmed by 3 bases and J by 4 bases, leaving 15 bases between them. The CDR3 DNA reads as TGTGCCAGCAGTTTCGTCCCCCTGGGACCCTATGGCTACACCTTC. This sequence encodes CASSFVPLGPYGYTF.

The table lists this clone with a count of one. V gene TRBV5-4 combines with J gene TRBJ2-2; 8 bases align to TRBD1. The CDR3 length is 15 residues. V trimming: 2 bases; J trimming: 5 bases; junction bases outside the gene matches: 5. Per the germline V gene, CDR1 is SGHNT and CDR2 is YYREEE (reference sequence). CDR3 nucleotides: TGTGCCAGCAGCTTCGGACAGGGTAGGACCGGGGAGCTGTTTTTT. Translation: CASSFGQGRTGELFF.

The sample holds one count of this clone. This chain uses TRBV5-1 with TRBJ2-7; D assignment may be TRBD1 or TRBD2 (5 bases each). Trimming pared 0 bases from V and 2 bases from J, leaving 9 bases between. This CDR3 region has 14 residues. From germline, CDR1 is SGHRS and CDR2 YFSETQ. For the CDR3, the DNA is TGCGCCAGCAGCTTGGATACGGGACCCTACGAGCAGTACTTC. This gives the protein CASSLDTGPYEQYF.